The rows below give T cell receptor beta chains drawn from one sample of a study of T cells in Graves' hyperthyroidism and ophthalmopathy. Each CDR3 protein gets one entry after TCRdb re-called the multiplex PCR reads with MiXCR. This table has over 250,000 distinct CDR3 sequences, over 15% appearing once. Sequencing input: blood. The receptors stem from a woman aged 55-69 years with Graves' ophthalmopathy. CDR3s include the opening cysteine and the closing phenylalanine or tryptophan. The order of the fields is V gene, clone size, J gene, CDR3 protein. Size is stated for part of the rows, as once, few or many counts, or as a class when the clone is expanded.

>TRBV5-1|many|TRBJ1-4
CASSSGGDEKLFF
>TRBV5-1|many|TRBJ2-1
CASSLGDSYNEQFF
>TRBV4-1|NA|TRBJ2-5
CASSQGQYQETQYF
>TRBV28|few|TRBJ1-3
CASSLWGLGPSSGNTIYF
>TRBV24-1|few|TRBJ2-3
CATSDFGQGADTQYF
>TRBV20-1|many|TRBJ2-2
CSARGAPLNAGELFF
>TRBV30|many|TRBJ1-3
CAWSMTVSGNTIYF
>TRBV4-1|few|TRBJ2-5
CASSQRPLEETQYF
>TRBV4-2|many|TRBJ2-5
CASSPMRNQYF
>TRBV5-1|many|TRBJ2-3
CASSEAGVGTDTQYF
>TRBV5-1|NA|TRBJ2-7
CASSLGGTSISGYEQYF
>TRBV2|many|TRBJ2-5
CASNTFGGLQETQYF
>TRBV19|many|TRBJ1-1
CASSIGQGFTEAFF
>TRBV3-1|NA|TRBJ2-1
CASSLRAGVYNEQFF
>TRBV14|few|TRBJ1-2
CASSQGNRRNYGYTF
>TRBV12-3/TRBV12-4|few|TRBJ1-2
CASSLRVPSYYNYGYTF
>TRBV4-2|NA|TRBJ2-2
CASSRGSGDSGELFF
>TRBV7-2|many|TRBJ2-5
CASSFQGGGETQYF
>TRBV11-2|many|TRBJ2-7
CASSVSQSFYEQYF
>TRBV28|NA|TRBJ1-3
CASRLLQGSSGNTIYF
>TRBV20-1|many|TRBJ2-7
CSAGPTDEQYF
>TRBV10-2|NA|TRBJ2-2
CASRAGTSAGELFF
>TRBV2|many|TRBJ2-2
CASSGERPRLDTGELFF
>TRBV15|NA|TRBJ2-7
CATSRDGFSYEQYF
>TRBV20-1|few|TRBJ1-1
CSASQGRVSTEAFF
>TRBV11-2|many|TRBJ2-1
CASSVMGGGPYNEQFF
>TRBV7-6|many|TRBJ2-7
CASSQVILDEQYF
>TRBV7-2|NA|TRBJ2-3
CASSRTGGATDTQYF
>TRBV19|NA|TRBJ2-5
CASSSSSVETQYF
>TRBV20-1|many|TRBJ2-7
CSANSERELFSYEQYF
>TRBV5-8|few|TRBJ2-5
CASSLAGITRQTQYF
>TRBV6-1|few|TRBJ2-1
CASTHRGSLYNEQFF
>TRBV24-1|few|TRBJ2-5
CATSDPGQQETQYF
>TRBV9|NA|TRBJ1-1
CASSVSWGYSEAFF
>TRBV6-1|NA|TRBJ1-1
CASQRPGWAEAFF
>TRBV2|many|TRBJ1-6
CASSDLGGGISPLHF
>TRBV20-1|many|TRBJ2-1
CSASGREGTRNEQFF
>TRBV20-1|many|TRBJ2-1
CSARDFVGRNEQFF
>TRBV4-3|NA|TRBJ1-2
CASSQKGTGGDYGYTF
>TRBV12-3/TRBV12-4|many|TRBJ2-7
CASTLRLAGAGEQYF
>TRBV28|many|TRBJ2-1
CASSWGGRVQNEQFF
>TRBV5-1|many|TRBJ2-3
CASSFSRASITDTQYF
>TRBV30|once|TRBJ2-6
CAWSVGGPGANVLTF
>TRBV7-9|NA|TRBJ2-2
CASSLGSYGELFF
>TRBV18|many|TRBJ2-5
CASSPLDTETQYF
>TRBV20-1|few|TRBJ2-7
CSASTGTSGGASYEQYF
>TRBV9|few|TRBJ2-3
CASSVAGAGIGTDTQYF
>TRBV5-8|few|TRBJ2-1
CASSGTSENNEQFF
>TRBV27|many|TRBJ2-7
CASSQRIRLVYEQYF
>TRBV5-5|NA|TRBJ2-1
CASSLRGARSSYNEQFF
>TRBV29-1|NA|TRBJ1-5
CSVEGRSNQPQHF
>TRBV11-1|NA|TRBJ1-1
CASSSTELIMNTEAFF
>TRBV27|NA|TRBJ2-1
CASSLSTGPSYNEQFF
>TRBV6-2/TRBV6-3|NA|TRBJ2-5
CASSRTPGDQETQYF
>TRBV20-1|many|TRBJ1-5
CSARVLGTSGYGNQPQHF
>TRBV6-1|NA|TRBJ2-7
CASSSRDRGSEQYF
>TRBV5-6|many|TRBJ2-2
CASSFGYNTGELFF
>TRBV20-1|few|TRBJ2-5
CSAHQRGDWPEREETQYF